The 29 T cell receptor beta chains in this list originate from one sample, sequenced in a study of T cell responses to AZD1222 COVID-19 vaccine (dated by TCRdb to 2020 to 2023). The receptor library was made with the immunoSEQ multiplex PCR assay. What TCRdb holds here is the immuneACCESS table cut down to in-frame rearrangements. Part of the clones is not present; checked against another copy, under half of the missing clones reflect an unresolved V gene, and the others are unexplained. The sample records 110,000 or so clones, about 91% of which are singletons. Jointly, the top ten make up less than 6.5% of the sample. This sample's time point label indicates: about 28 days (+/-7) after the second vaccine dose. The specimen was peripheral blood, collected 28 days after the second AZD1222 dose. These receptors were taken from an adult who received the AZD1222 COVID-19 vaccine.

The CDR3 sequence: CASSGGARQNTEAFF. The DNA of the CDR3 is TGCGCCAGCAGCGGGGGGGCGAGGCAGAACACTGAAGCTTTCTTT. The rearrangement links TRBV5-1 to TRBJ1-1, with D perhaps TRBD1 (6 bases). V lost 4 bases and J lost 1, with 14 bases in between. CDR1 and CDR2 from the germline V gene are SGHRS and YFSETQ. There are 15 residues in the CDR3. The full variable domain, its missing parts supplied by reference TRBV5-1 and TRBJ1-1, is KAGVTQTPRYLIKTRGQQVTLSCSPISGHRSVSWYQQTPGQGLQFLFEYFSETQRNKGNFPGRFSGRQFSNSRSEMNVSTLELGDSALYLCASSGGARQNTEAFFGQGTRLTVV.

This chain uses TRBV7-2 with TRBJ1-2, with 7 bases identical to TRBD1. The CDR3 sequence is 13 residues long. From germline, CDR1 is SGHTA and CDR2 FQGNSA. V dropped 6 bases and J dropped 8; count of bases not matched to a gene: 9. The CDR3 reads CASREGADWGYTF. The CDR3 DNA follows: TGTGCCAGCAGAGAGGGGGCAGATTGGGGCTACACCTTC.

The rearrangement links TRBV6-5 to TRBJ1-1; D remains unclear. The CDR3 spans 13 residues. V was trimmed by 6 bases and J by 0 bases, leaving 8 bases between them. CDR1 is MNHEY and CDR2 is SVGAGI in the germline V gene. CDR3 loop: CASSGVMNTEAFF. CDR3 DNA sequence: TGTGCCAGCAGCGGGGTGATGAACACTGAAGCTTTCTTT.

The chain uses TRBV5-3 and TRBJ1-1; possibly TRBD1 for D (6 bases). TRBV5-3 is known as an ORF, though its function is uncertain. This CDR3 comprises 12 residues. Trimming took 4 bases from V and 6 from J, leaving 10 bases between them. CDR3 sequence: CARSPQGPEAFF. DNA for the CDR3: TGTGCCAGAAGCCCACAGGGACCTGAAGCTTTCTTT.

CDR3: CATTPGGRTHSYEQYF. The CDR3 region has the DNA TGTGCCACCACCCCGGGGGGCAGGACCCACTCCTACGAGCAGTACTTC. The chain employs TRBV24-1 and TRBJ2-7, with D possibly matching TRBD2 (7 bases). Looked up from germline, CDR1 is KGHDR and CDR2 is SFDVKD. V lost 8 bases and J 0 bases, leaving 19 bases between the germline ends. The CDR3 is made up of 16 amino acids.

V usage is TRBV12-3 or TRBV12-4 and J usage is TRBJ2-7, with unresolved D. The CDR3 extends over 13 amino acids. The V gene lost 3 bases and the J gene lost 0 bases, with 6 bases spanning the gap. The DNA for the CDR3 is TGTGCCAGCAGTTTGCTTGGCTCCTACGAGCAGTACTTC. Protein sequence: CASSLLGSYEQYF.

The gene calls are TRBV21-1 and TRBJ2-1. TRBV21-1 is noted as a pseudogene. The CDR3 extends over 14 amino acids. DNA of the CDR3: TGTGCCATTGAGGGGGGACTCGCCTACAATGAGCAGTTCTTC. Translated, it gives CAIEGGLAYNEQFF.

The chain recombines TRBV9 with TRBJ2-7, with D hard to call. Per the germline V gene, CDR1 is SGDLS and CDR2 is YYNGEE. This CDR3 region has 14 residues. V was pared by 0 bases and J by 3 bases, with 10 bases between. DNA of the CDR3: TGTGCCAGCAGCGTAGGCGGACCGAACTACGAGCAGTACTTC. Protein product: CASSVGGPNYEQYF.

The chain's CDR3 is CASSQGTSSEETQYF. CDR3 nucleotides: TGTGCCAGCAGCCAAGGTACTAGCTCCGAAGAGACCCAGTACTTC. The chain combines TRBV4-2 with TRBJ2-5, with D possibly being TRBD2 (6 bases). V shed 1 base and J shed 3 bases, with 12 bases lying between them. The CDR3 totals 15 residues. Germline V gene lookup returns CDR1 LGHNA and CDR2 YNFKEQ.

The genes are TRBV6-5 and TRBJ1-6; no clear D. The germline V and J ends were trimmed by 6 bases and 5 bases, with 8 bases remaining between them. This CDR3 contains 13 residues. Germline CDR1 MNHEY, CDR2 SVGAGI. The CDR3 nucleotides read TGTGCCAGCAGCTCTTTGGATAATTCACCCCTCCACTTT. Its translation: CASSSLDNSPLHF.

This chain uses TRBV4-1 with TRBJ2-2, with D hard to call. Per germline, CDR1 MGHRA and CDR2 YSYEKL. There are 13 residues in the CDR3. Trimming took off 3 bases at V and 2 bases at J, with 4 bases between the two ends. Here the CDR3 DNA reads TGCGCCAGCAGCCACGCTAACACCGGGGAGCTGTTTTTT. Its protein product is CASSHANTGELFF.

This chain links TRBV28 with TRBJ1-4; D is uncertain. Germline V lookup: CDR1 MDHEN, CDR2 SYDVKM. This CDR3 is built from 13 residues. Trimming stripped 5 bases from V and 4 bases from J, with 8 bases between. The CDR3 DNA sequence: TGTGCCAGCAGTGCTTACAGTAATGAAAAACTGTTTTTT. It encodes CASSAYSNEKLFF.

CDR3 sequence: CASSEQGGGFYEQYF. CDR3 nucleotide sequence: TGTGCCAGCTCAGAACAGGGGGGAGGCTTCTACGAGCAGTACTTC. This chain links TRBV18 with TRBJ2-7; 8 positions agree with TRBD1. Germline trimming cut 5 bases from V and 3 bases from J; bases unmatched to any gene: 9. CDR3 length: 15 amino acids. Germline values: CDR1 KGHSH, CDR2 LQKENI.

This clone was recorded only once. The genes are TRBV6-5 and TRBJ1-2, with 9 bases lining up with TRBD1. CDR3 length equals 12 residues. Germline CDR1 reads MNHEY; CDR2 reads SVGAGI. The V segment lost 10 bases and the J segment 8 bases; nucleotides outside the gene matches: 8. DNA for the CDR3: TGTGCCACGGGGACAGGGCCGCGAGGCTACACCTTC. Amino acids: CATGTGPRGYTF.

The rearrangement links TRBV5-1 to TRBJ1-2, with D possibly being TRBD1 (5 bases). V was cut by 4 bases and J by 7 bases, with 17 bases left in between. The CDR3 extends over 14 amino acids. In germline, CDR1 is SGHRS, CDR2 YFSETQ. DNA of the CDR3: TGCGCCAGCAGCCCGGAGGAGACAGTGGGTGGCTACACCTTC. This codes for CASSPEETVGGYTF. The variable domain in full, completed from reference TRBV5-1 and TRBJ1-2, reads KAGVTQTPRYLIKTRGQQVTLSCSPISGHRSVSWYQQTPGQGLQFLFEYFSETQRNKGNFPGRFSGRQFSNSRSEMNVSTLELGDSALYLCASSPEETVGGYTFGSGTRLTVV.

In this sample, this clone turned up once. CDR3 bases: TGTGCCAGCAGCGTAACGGCGGGGCCCTCTGGGGCCAACGTCCTGACTTTC. This translates into CASSVTAGPSGANVLTF. V usage is TRBV9 and J usage is TRBJ2-6; D is perhaps TRBD2 (6 bases). The V gene lost 1 base and the J gene lost 0 bases, with 11 bases spanning the gap. Germline V CDR1 and CDR2: SGDLS, YYNGEE. The CDR3 consists of 17 residues.

The V call is TRBV10-1, the J call TRBJ2-5; a possible D gene is TRBD2 (6 bases). Trimming took 3 bases from V and 6 from J, leaving 11 bases between them. Per the germline V gene, CDR1 is WNHNN and CDR2 is SYGVQD (reference sequence). This CDR3 is built from 13 residues. This CDR3 is CASSDLGGKTQYF. The CDR3 DNA follows: TGCGCCAGCAGTGATCTCGGGGGAAAGACCCAGTACTTC.

This clone was seen a few times. The chain employs TRBV28 and TRBJ1-2; D is possibly TRBD1 (5 bases). V shed 2 bases and J shed 8 bases, with 12 bases lying between them. Germline V gene sequence: CDR1 MDHEN, CDR2 SYDVKM. The CDR3 runs 13 residues. The CDR3 DNA reads TGTGCCAGCAGTTTAATAGTCAGGGACGGCTACACCTTC. Its translation: CASSLIVRDGYTF.

This clone was recorded a few times. V usage is TRBV7-8 and J usage is TRBJ1-5; D unclear. The CDR3 is 15 residues long. The germline V gene has CDR1 SGHVS and CDR2 FQNEAQ. The V end lost 5 bases, the J end lost 2 bases, and 13 bases lay between the germline ends. CDR3 region: CASSRDGSRNQPQHF. The DNA of the CDR3 is TGTGCCAGCAGCCGAGATGGGTCGCGCAATCAGCCCCAGCATTTT.

The chain has TRBV6-5 and TRBJ1-6; no definite D call. The CDR3 length is 11 residues. Trimming pared 6 bases from V and 7 bases from J, leaving 4 bases between. The germline V gene encodes CDR1 MNHEY and CDR2 SVGAGI. The DNA of the CDR3 is TGTGCCAGCAGCTCCAATTCACCCCTCCACTTT. It codes for CASSSNSPLHF.

CDR3: CASRRGITGELFF. CDR3 sequence (DNA): TGTGCCAGTAGGCGGGGGATCACCGGGGAGCTGTTTTTT. The rearrangement joins TRBV19 to TRBJ2-2; TRBD2 agrees at 7 bases. CDR3 length: 13 residues. J lost 4 bases, V lost 6 bases, and 2 bases had no gene match. Germline lookup yields CDR1 LNHDA and CDR2 SQIVND (reference sequence).

The rearrangement joins TRBV5-1 to TRBJ2-5, with D tentatively TRBD1 (6 bases). This CDR3 region has 15 residues. Deletions cut 3 bases from V and 2 bases from J, with 14 bases between. Per the germline V gene, CDR1 is SGHRS and CDR2 is YFSETQ. The CDR3 sequence: CASSWGLGTQETQYF. Written as DNA, the CDR3 is TGCGCCAGCAGCTGGGGGCTCGGTACTCAAGAGACCCAGTACTTC.

The chain recombines TRBV14 with TRBJ2-2; no reliable D call. The V and J ends lost 8 bases and 6 bases respectively, with 13 bases between them. Looked up from germline, CDR1 is SGHDN and CDR2 is FVKESK. The CDR3 extends over 13 amino acids. CDR3 in amino acids: CASGPRMAGELFF. The CDR3 bases are TGTGCCAGCGGACCTAGGATGGCCGGGGAGCTGTTTTTT.

The CDR3 sequence: CATSSGLAGGTDTQYF. In nucleotides, the CDR3 is TGTGCCACCAGCAGTGGACTAGCGGGGGGCACAGATACGCAGTATTTT. The rearrangement links TRBV15 to TRBJ2-3; TRBD2 matches at 13 bases. The CDR3 runs to 16 residues. Germline-derived CDR1 and CDR2 are LNHNV and YYDKDF (reference sequence). Trimming removed 3 bases from V and 1 base from J; junction bases left unmatched: 1. Full variable domain (rest looked up from reference TRBV15 and TRBJ2-3): DAMVIQNPRYQVTQFGKPVTLSCSQTLNHNVMYWYQQKSSQAPKLLFHYYDKDFNNEADTPDNFQSRRPNTSFCFLDIRSPGLGDTAMYLCATSSGLAGGTDTQYFGPGTRLTVL.

The chain is built from TRBV19 and TRBJ1-2; D is perhaps TRBD1 (6 bases). CDR3 size: 13 residues. CDR1 is LNHDA, CDR2 SQIVND, per germline (reference sequence). Trimming stripped 6 bases from V and 5 bases from J, with 13 bases between. CDR3 loop: CASRPGATYGYTF. DNA of the CDR3: TGTGCCAGTAGGCCAGGGGCCACTTATGGCTACACCTTC.

V gene TRBV2 combines with J gene TRBJ2-1, with D perhaps TRBD1 (5 bases). Germline V gives CDR1 SNHLY, CDR2 FYNNEI. V was shortened by 4 bases and J by 10 bases, with 11 bases between the two germline ends. This CDR3 has 12 residues. CDR3 sequence reads: CASSGGYREQFF. The CDR3 DNA is TGTGCCAGCAGTGGGGGCTACCGGGAGCAGTTCTTC.

This chain uses TRBV27 with TRBJ1-2; D is uncertain. Germline-derived CDR1 and CDR2 are MNHEY and SMNVEV (reference sequence). The CDR3 runs 21 residues. V was clipped by 5 bases and J by 3 bases, with 34 bases between them. In nucleotides, the CDR3 is TGTGCCAGCAGTCTAGAACCCTTATCTTTTCGGAGAGATAGTGGGGACTATGGCTACACCTTC. Its translation: CASSLEPLSFRRDSGDYGYTF.

The gene calls are TRBV6-5 and TRBJ2-1; tentative D call: TRBD2 (5 bases). The V end lost 7 bases, the J end lost 3 bases, and 10 bases lay between the germline ends. The CDR3 length is 13 residues. Per the germline V gene, CDR1 is MNHEY and CDR2 is SVGAGI. The CDR3: CASTEDFYNEQFF. The CDR3 bases are TGTGCCAGCACCGAGGACTTCTACAATGAGCAGTTCTTC.

This chain connects TRBV18 to TRBJ2-3; D not resolved. The CDR3 totals 15 residues. V lost 2 bases to trimming and J lost 7 bases, with 16 bases between them. Germline V lookup: CDR1 KGHSH, CDR2 LQKENI. CDR3 in amino acids: CASSPGRPMLNTQYF. The CDR3 DNA follows: TGTGCCAGCTCACCAGGCCGTCCTATGCTGAATACGCAGTATTTT.